The TCR beta chain under discussion was sequenced for a study of tumor-infiltrating lymphocytes in primary liver carcinoma. Study information: Patients' primary liver carcinoma was surgically resected. All lesions had stage T1-T3 N0M0 and 4.2 to 10 cm widths.

Making TCR beta cDNA involved around 540 ng total RNA and a constant-region primer. For TCR beta, libraries were produced by three nested multiplex PCR rounds using slightly modified ARM-PCR. TRBV1-TRBV30 forward primers and a C-beta reverse primer were used in the first two PCR rounds, which each ran for 9 to 10 cycles. TCRdb processed the multiplex PCR reads anew with MiXCR; each CDR3 protein has one entry. The sample includes approximately 300,000 distinct CDR3 sequences, roughly two thirds of them seen just once. Blood RNA was derived from unsorted whole blood, and germline DNA was extracted too. Germline V gene sequence: CDR1 MNHEY, CDR2 SVGEGT. This CDR3 is 13 amino acids long. The V gene lost 2 bases and the J gene lost 7 bases, with 9 bases spanning the gap. Study-wide points: Tumor specimens were characterized by a significantly higher top-250-clone fraction than blood (p = 0.039).

Concerning this clonotype: Its specificity is unknown. Just one base apart from a much larger clone, this may be a read error.

The sample consisted of peripheral blood. The origin of this receptor is a man in his forties with primary liver carcinoma and hepatitis B virus infection. The genes are TRBV6-2 or TRBV6-3 and TRBJ2-1, with D perhaps given as TRBD1 or TRBD2 (5 bases each). As DNA, the CDR3 is TGTGCCAGCAGTTACGGGGGATTAAATGAGCAGTTCTTC. It yields the protein CASSYGGLNEQFF.